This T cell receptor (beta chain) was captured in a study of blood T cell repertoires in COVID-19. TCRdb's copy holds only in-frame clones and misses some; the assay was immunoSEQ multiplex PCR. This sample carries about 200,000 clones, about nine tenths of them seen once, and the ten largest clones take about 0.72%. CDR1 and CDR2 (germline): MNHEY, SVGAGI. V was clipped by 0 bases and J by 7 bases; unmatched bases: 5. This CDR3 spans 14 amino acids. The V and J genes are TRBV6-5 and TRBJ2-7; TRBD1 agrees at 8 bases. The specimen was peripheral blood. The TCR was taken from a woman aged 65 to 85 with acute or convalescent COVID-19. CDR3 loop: CASSYSAGGVEQYF. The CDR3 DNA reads TGTGCCAGCAGTTACTCTGCAGGGGGCGTTGAGCAGTACTTC.